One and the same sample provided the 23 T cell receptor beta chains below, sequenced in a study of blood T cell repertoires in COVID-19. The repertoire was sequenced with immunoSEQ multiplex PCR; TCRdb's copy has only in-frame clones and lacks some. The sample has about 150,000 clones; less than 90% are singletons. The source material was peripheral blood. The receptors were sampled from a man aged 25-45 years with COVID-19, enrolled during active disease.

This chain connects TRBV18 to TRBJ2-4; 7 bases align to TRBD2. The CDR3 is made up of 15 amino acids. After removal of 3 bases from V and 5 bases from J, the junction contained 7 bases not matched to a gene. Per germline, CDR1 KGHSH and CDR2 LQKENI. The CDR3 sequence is CASSPSVGGENIQYF. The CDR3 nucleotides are TGTGCCAGCTCACCCTCGGTTGGGGGGGAAAACATTCAGTACTTC.

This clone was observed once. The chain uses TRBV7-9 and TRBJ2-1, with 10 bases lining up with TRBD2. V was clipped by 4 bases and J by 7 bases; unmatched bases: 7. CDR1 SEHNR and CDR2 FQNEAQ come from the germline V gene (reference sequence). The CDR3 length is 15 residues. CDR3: CASSSLAGVGNEQFF. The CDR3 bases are TGTGCCAGCAGCTCCCTAGCGGGAGTTGGTAATGAGCAGTTCTTC.

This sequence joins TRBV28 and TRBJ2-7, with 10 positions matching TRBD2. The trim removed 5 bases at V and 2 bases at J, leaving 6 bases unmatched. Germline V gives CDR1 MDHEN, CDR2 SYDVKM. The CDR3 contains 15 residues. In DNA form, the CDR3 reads TGTGCCAGCAGTCCAGCTAGCGGGAGAACCTACGAGCAGTACTTC. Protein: CASSPASGRTYEQYF.

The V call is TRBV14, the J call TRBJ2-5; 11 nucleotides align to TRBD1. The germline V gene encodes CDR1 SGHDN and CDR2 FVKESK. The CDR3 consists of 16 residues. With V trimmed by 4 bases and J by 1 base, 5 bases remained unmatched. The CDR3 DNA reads TGTGCCAGCAGCCCAGGGGACAGGGGGTTCCAAGAGACCCAGTACTTC. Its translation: CASSPGDRGFQETQYF.

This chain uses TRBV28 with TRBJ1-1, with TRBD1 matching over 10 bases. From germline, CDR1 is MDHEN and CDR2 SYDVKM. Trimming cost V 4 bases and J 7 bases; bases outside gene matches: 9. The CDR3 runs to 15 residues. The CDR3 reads CASSSQTGGIIEAFF. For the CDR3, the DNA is TGTGCCAGCAGTTCCCAGACAGGGGGCATAATTGAAGCTTTCTTT.

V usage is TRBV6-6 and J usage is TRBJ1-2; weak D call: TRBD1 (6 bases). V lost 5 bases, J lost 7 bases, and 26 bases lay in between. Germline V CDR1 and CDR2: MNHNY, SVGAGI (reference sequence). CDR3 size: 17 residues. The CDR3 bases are TGTGCCAGCAGTCCCGGACAGCGTAAGAGGGACGGTCGTGGCTACACCTTC. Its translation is CASSPGQRKRDGRGYTF.

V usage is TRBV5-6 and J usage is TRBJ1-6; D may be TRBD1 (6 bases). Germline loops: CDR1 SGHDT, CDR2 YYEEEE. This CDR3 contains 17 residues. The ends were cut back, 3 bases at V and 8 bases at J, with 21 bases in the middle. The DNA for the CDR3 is TGTGCCAGCAGCTCCGACATACAGGGCCCCGGTGATTCACCCCTCCACTTT. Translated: CASSSDIQGPGDSPLHF.

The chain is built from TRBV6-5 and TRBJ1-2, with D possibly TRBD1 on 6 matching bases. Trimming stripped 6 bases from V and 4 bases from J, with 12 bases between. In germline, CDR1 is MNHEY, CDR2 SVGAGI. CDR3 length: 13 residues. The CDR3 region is CASRGQSAYGYTF. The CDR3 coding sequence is TGTGCCAGCAGAGGACAGAGCGCCTATGGCTACACCTTC.

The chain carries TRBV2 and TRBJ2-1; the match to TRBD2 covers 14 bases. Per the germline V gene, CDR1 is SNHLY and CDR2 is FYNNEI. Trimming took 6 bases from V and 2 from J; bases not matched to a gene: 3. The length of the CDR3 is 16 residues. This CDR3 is CASREGLAGAYNEQFF. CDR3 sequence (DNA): TGTGCCAGCAGGGAGGGACTAGCGGGAGCCTACAATGAGCAGTTCTTC.

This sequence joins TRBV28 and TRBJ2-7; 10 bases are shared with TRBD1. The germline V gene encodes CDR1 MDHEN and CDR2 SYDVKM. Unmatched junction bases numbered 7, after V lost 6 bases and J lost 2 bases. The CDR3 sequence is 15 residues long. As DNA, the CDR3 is TGTGCCAGCAGCCTAACCGGGACAGGGGCCTACGAGCAGTACTTC. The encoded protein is CASSLTGTGAYEQYF.

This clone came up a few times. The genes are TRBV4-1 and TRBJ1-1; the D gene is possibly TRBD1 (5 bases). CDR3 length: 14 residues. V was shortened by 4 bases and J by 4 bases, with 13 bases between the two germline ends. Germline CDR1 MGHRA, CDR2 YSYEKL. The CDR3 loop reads CASSRSGWSTEAFF. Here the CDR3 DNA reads TGCGCCAGCAGCCGGTCAGGGTGGAGCACTGAAGCTTTCTTT.

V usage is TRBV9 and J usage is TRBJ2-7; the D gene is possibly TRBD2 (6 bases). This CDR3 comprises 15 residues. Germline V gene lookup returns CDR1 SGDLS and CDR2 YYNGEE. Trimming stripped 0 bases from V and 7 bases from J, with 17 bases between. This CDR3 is CASSVVAAGLGEQYF. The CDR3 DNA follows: TGTGCCAGCAGCGTAGTTGCCGCGGGGCTAGGGGAGCAGTACTTC.

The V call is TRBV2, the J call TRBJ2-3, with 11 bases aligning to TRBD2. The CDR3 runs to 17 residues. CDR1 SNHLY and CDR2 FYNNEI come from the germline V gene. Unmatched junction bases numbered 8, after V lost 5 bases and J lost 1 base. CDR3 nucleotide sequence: TGTGCCAGCAGTACCGAAACTAGCGGGAGCGGCACAGATACGCAGTATTTT. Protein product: CASSTETSGSGTDTQYF.

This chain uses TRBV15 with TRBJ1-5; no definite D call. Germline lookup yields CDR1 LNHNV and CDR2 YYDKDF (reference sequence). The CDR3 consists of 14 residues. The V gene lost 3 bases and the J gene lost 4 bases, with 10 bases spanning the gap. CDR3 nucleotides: TGTGCCACCAGCAGTGCGATCGTGAATCAGCCCCAGCATTTT. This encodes CATSSAIVNQPQHF.

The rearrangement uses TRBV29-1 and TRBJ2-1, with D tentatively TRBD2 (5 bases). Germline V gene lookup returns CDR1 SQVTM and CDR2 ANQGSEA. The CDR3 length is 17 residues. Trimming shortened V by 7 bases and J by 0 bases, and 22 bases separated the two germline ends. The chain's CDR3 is CSGLGLLASSSYNEQFF. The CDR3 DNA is TGCAGCGGCCTCGGACTTCTAGCTTCGAGCTCCTACAATGAGCAGTTCTTC.

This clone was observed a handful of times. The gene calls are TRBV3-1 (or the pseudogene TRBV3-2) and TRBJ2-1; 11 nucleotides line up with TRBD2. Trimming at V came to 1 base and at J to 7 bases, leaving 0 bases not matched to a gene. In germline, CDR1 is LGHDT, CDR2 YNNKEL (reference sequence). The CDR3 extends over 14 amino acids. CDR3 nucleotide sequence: TGTGCCAGCAGCCAAGGACTAGCGGGAAATGAGCAGTTCTTC. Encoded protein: CASSQGLAGNEQFF.

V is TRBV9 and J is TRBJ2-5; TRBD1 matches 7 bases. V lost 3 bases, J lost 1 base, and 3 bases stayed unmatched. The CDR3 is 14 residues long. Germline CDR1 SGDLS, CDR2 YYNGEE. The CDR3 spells CASSAGQPQETQYF. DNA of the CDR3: TGTGCCAGCAGCGCGGGACAGCCCCAAGAGACCCAGTACTTC.

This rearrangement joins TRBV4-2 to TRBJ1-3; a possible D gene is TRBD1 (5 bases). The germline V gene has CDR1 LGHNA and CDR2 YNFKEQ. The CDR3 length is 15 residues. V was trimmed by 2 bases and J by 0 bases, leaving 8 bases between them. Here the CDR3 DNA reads TGTGCCAGCAGCCAACGGGGGGGCTCTGGAAACACCATATATTTT. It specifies CASSQRGGSGNTIYF.

This CDR3 reads CASSYSTGGITQYF. CDR3 DNA: TGTGCCAGCAGTTACTCGACAGGGGGCATAACGCAGTATTTT. The V call is TRBV6-5, the J call TRBJ2-3, with 10 bases that match TRBD1. V was pared by 0 bases and J by 9 bases, with 3 bases of the junction left unmatched. The CDR3 has 14 residues. Germline lookup yields CDR1 MNHEY and CDR2 SVGAGI.

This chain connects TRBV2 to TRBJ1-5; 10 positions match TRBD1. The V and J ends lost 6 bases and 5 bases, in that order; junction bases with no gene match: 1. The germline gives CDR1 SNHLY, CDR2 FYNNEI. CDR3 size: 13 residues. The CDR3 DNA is TGTGCCAGCAGGGGGACAGGGGATCAGCCCCAGCATTTT. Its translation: CASRGTGDQPQHF. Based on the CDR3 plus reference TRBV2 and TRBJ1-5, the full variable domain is EPEVTQTPSHQVTQMGQEVILRCVPISNHLYFYWYRQILGQKVEFLVSFYNNEISEKSEIFDDQFSVERPDGSNFTLKIRSTKLEDSAMYFCASRGTGDQPQHFGDGTRLSIL.

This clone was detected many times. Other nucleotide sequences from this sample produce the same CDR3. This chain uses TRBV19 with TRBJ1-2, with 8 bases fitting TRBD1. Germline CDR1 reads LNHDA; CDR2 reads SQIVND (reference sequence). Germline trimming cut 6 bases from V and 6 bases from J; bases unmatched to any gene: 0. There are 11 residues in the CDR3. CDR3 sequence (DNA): TGTGCCAGTAGACAGGGGGATGGCTACACCTTC. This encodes CASRQGDGYTF. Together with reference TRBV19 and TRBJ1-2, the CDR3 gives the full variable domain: DGGITQSPKYLFRKEGQNVTLSCEQNLNHDAMYWYRQDPGQGLRLIYYSQIVNDFQKGDIAEGYSVSREKKESFPLTVTSAQKNPTAFYLCASRQGDGYTFGSGTRLTVV.

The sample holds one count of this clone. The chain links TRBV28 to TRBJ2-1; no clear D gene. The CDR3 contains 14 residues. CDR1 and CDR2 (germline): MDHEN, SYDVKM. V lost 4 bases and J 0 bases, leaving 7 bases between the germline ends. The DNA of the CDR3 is TGTGCCAGCAGTTCGAGTAGCTCCTACAATGAGCAGTTCTTC. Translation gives CASSSSSSYNEQFF.

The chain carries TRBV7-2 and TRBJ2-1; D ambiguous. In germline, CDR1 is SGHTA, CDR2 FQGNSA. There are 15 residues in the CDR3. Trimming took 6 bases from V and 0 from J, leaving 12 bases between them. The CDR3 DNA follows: TGTGCCAGCAGACCATCTTCGGGCTCCTACAATGAGCAGTTCTTC. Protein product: CASRPSSGSYNEQFF.